Here is one T cell receptor beta chain with its context. This CDR3 region has 14 residues. Losses at the gene ends were 6 bases for V and 6 bases for J; bases not matched to a gene: 8. CDR1 and CDR2 (germline): LNHDA, SQIVND (reference sequence). These data belong to a study of blood T cell repertoires in COVID-19. The repertoire was sequenced with immunoSEQ multiplex PCR; TCRdb's copy has only in-frame clones and lacks some. The sample comprises around 250,000 clones, more than 75% of which are singletons, and more than 9% rests with the top ten. The receptor was isolated from an elderly man with acute or convalescent COVID-19. Material: peripheral blood. J is TRBJ1-5 and V is TRBV19; 7 bases fit TRBD1. In DNA form, the CDR3 reads TGTGCCAGTAGCACCCGACAGGGCGGTCAGCCCCAGCATTTT. The encoded protein is CASSTRQGGQPQHF.